The entry below gives a single T cell receptor (beta chain) sequence along with its context. Germline CDR1 reads MDHEN; CDR2 reads SYDVKM. The CDR3 sequence is 14 residues long. V was clipped by 4 bases and J by 2 bases; unmatched bases: 3. This sample stems from a study of OX40 agonist ivuxolimab in advanced cancers. Study at large: Three patients, one with hepatocellular carcinoma and two with cutaneous melanoma, achieved partial responses.

Generated by immunoSEQ multiplex PCR, the TCRdb table keeps only in-frame clones and is missing some. The sample shows almost 50,000 clones, around 80% of them seen only once. The chain combines TRBV28 with TRBJ1-2, with TRBD1 matching over 8 bases. The specimen was CD4+ or CD8+ T cells sorted from blood, collected in a trial of the OX40 agonist ivuxolimab. The receptor's source is an adult with an advanced solid tumor such as melanoma, head and neck, liver or kidney cancer. As DNA, the CDR3 is TGTGCCAGCAGTTGGGGGACAGGAAACTATGGCTACACCTTC. As protein: CASSWGTGNYGYTF.